This TCR beta chain derives from a study of cytomegalovirus exposure and HLA in healthy donors. PCR amplification relied on 60 Vbeta primers (plus 13 Jbeta primers). Only in-frame clones appear in the TCRdb table, and some are missing; sequencing was by immunoSEQ multiplex PCR. The sample comprises around 150,000 clones, approximately 64% of which are singletons, and 2.4% rests with the top ten. To note about this clone: Its antigen is unidentified.

The study's findings and limits: Association with HLA alleles at 0.05 false discovery rate was found for 16,951 TCR beta sequences in a later analysis.

Material: PBMCs. The sequence was collected from a woman aged 40 to 50 in good health and CMV-seronegative.

CDR3 in DNA: TGTGCCAGCAGCATCCCGGGTACCTACGAGCAGTACTTC. This encodes CASSIPGTYEQYF. This sequence joins TRBV13 and TRBJ2-7; D not resolved. The CDR3 extends over 13 amino acids. CDR1 is PRHDT and CDR2 is FYEKMQ in the germline V gene (reference sequence). The V end lost 5 bases, the J end lost 2 bases, and 10 bases lay between the germline ends.